Listed here are 21 T cell receptor beta chains from one sample, sequenced in a study of OX40 agonist ivuxolimab in advanced cancers. The data were produced by immunoSEQ multiplex PCR, yet TCRdb's version contains in-frame clones alone and is incomplete. The sample lists 40,000 to 45,000 clones, 80% occurring once. The sample consisted of CD4+ or CD8+ T cells sorted from blood, taken in a trial of the OX40 agonist ivuxolimab. These receptors all come from an adult with an advanced solid tumor such as melanoma, head and neck, liver or kidney cancer.

The J gene is TRBJ1-2, the V gene TRBV10-2; 7 bases line up with TRBD1. The V gene's germline CDR1 is WSHSY and CDR2 SAAADI. V shed 7 bases and J 4 bases; nucleotides not matched to a gene: 6. This CDR3 has 13 amino acids. The CDR3 DNA follows: TGCGCCAGCACCGAGGACAGGTTCTATGGCTACACCTTC. It encodes CASTEDRFYGYTF.

The CDR3 sequence is CASSLWQGGTTEAFF. CDR3 DNA sequence: TGTGCCAGCAGCTTATGGCAGGGAGGGACCACTGAAGCTTTCTTT. This rearrangement joins TRBV7-2 to TRBJ1-1; possible D gene TRBD1, 5 bases. Trimming took 2 bases from V and 4 from J, leaving 14 bases between them. Germline V gives CDR1 SGHTA, CDR2 FQGNSA. The CDR3 sequence is 15 residues long.

This chain links TRBV10-1 with TRBJ2-6; D is unclear. The CDR3 is 15 residues long. Germline loops: CDR1 WNHNN, CDR2 SYGVQD (reference sequence). Trimming stripped 5 bases from V and 0 bases from J, with 8 bases between. The CDR3 region is CASSTDHSGANVLTF. Here the CDR3 DNA reads TGCGCCAGCAGTACGGATCACTCTGGGGCCAACGTCCTGACTTTC.

The rearrangement links TRBV29-1 to TRBJ1-2; D is ambiguous. Trimming took 4 bases from V and 7 from J, leaving 10 bases between them. Germline V lookup: CDR1 SQVTM, CDR2 ANQGSEA. CDR3 length: 11 residues. This CDR3 reads CSVGTRFGYTF. Here the CDR3 DNA reads TGCAGCGTTGGGACCCGTTTTGGCTACACCTTC.

The V call is TRBV5-4, the J call TRBJ2-1, with 8 bases that match TRBD2. The CDR3 runs to 15 residues. Germline V gene lookup returns CDR1 SGHNT and CDR2 YYREEE (reference sequence). The J segment lost 4 bases and the V segment lost 0 bases, leaving 3 bases of the junction unmatched. The CDR3 loop reads CASSLEASGYNEQFF. CDR3 nucleotide sequence: TGTGCCAGCAGCTTGGAGGCTAGCGGGTACAATGAGCAGTTCTTC.

The V call is TRBV13, the J call TRBJ2-1; D unresolved. CDR3 length: 16 residues. The V end lost 4 bases, the J end lost 0 bases, and 13 bases lay between the germline ends. The germline V gene encodes CDR1 PRHDT and CDR2 FYEKMQ (reference sequence). The CDR3, as DNA: TGTGCCAGCAGCTACCCCAGCGTAAGCTCCTACAATGAGCAGTTCTTC. This gives the protein CASSYPSVSSYNEQFF.

This clone was detected once. The chain has TRBV5-1 and TRBJ2-5; 9 positions agree with TRBD2. V lost 0 bases, J lost 11 bases, and 11 bases stayed unmatched. The CDR3 runs to 15 residues. Germline values: CDR1 SGHRS, CDR2 YFSETQ. CDR3 amino acids: CASSLGAGGPSEQYF. CDR3 nucleotides: TGCGCCAGCAGCTTGGGTGCGGGAGGGCCGTCGGAGCAGTACTTC.

This clone was seen once. This rearrangement joins TRBV5-1 to TRBJ1-1, with D perhaps matching TRBD1 (6 bases). There are 15 residues in the CDR3. V dropped 5 bases and J dropped 5 bases, with 19 bases sitting between them. Germline V gives CDR1 SGHRS, CDR2 YFSETQ. The CDR3 protein is CASSAGDGGRTEAFF. In DNA, the CDR3 is TGCGCCAGCAGTGCAGGGGATGGGGGTAGGACTGAAGCTTTCTTT.

The CDR3 DNA is TGTGCCAGCAGTGCAGACGGAGGGGGCTATGGCTACACCTTC. The encoded protein is CASSADGGGYGYTF. The rearrangement joins TRBV6-4 to TRBJ1-2; D might be TRBD1 (6 bases). Germline V CDR1 and CDR2: MRHNA, SNTAGT. The length of the CDR3 is 14 residues. V gave up 4 bases and J gave up 4 bases, with 13 bases separating them.

The chain links TRBV30 to TRBJ1-2, with D possibly matching TRBD1 (5 bases). The CDR3 length is 12 residues. Trimming pared 1 base from V and 8 bases from J, leaving 11 bases between. Germline V CDR1 and CDR2: GTSNPN, SVGIG (reference sequence). CDR3 bases: TGTGCCTGGAGTGCTTGGGGGTTCGGCTACACCTTC. This translates into CAWSAWGFGYTF.

The chain combines TRBV27 with TRBJ2-3; no reliable D call. V lost 5 bases and J 2 bases, leaving 14 bases between the germline ends. The CDR3 sequence is 15 residues long. From germline, CDR1 is MNHEY and CDR2 SMNVEV (reference sequence). CDR3 nucleotide sequence: TGTGCCAGCAGTCCACCTCCCGTGATCACAGATACGCAGTATTTT. This sequence encodes CASSPPPVITDTQYF.

The chain recombines TRBV5-6 with TRBJ2-7; TRBD1 or TRBD2 may be the D gene (6 bases each). V lost 6 bases to trimming and J lost 6 bases, with 19 bases between them. The CDR3 contains 14 residues. Germline V gives CDR1 SGHDT, CDR2 YYEEEE. CDR3 sequence reads: CASTLIRGAGEQYF. The CDR3 nucleotides read TGTGCCAGCACCCTTATTAGGGGGGCGGGCGAGCAGTACTTC.

In its sample, this clone was seen a few times. V and J are TRBV2 and TRBJ2-6; D gene ambiguous. V lost 6 bases and J lost 1, with 10 bases in between. CDR1 and CDR2 from the germline V gene are SNHLY and FYNNEI. The CDR3 totals 15 residues. DNA of the CDR3: TGTGCCAGCAGCTCGACCCCTTCTGGGGCCAACGTCCTGACTTTC. This encodes CASSSTPSGANVLTF.

There are a few counts of this clone. The J gene is TRBJ2-5, the V gene TRBV2, with 9 bases that match TRBD2. Germline CDR1 is SNHLY and CDR2 is FYNNEI. The CDR3 is made up of 14 amino acids. V trimming: 11 bases; J trimming: 0 bases; junction bases outside the gene matches: 7. This CDR3 is CAGASGVYQETQYF. The CDR3 DNA is TGTGCCGGGGCTAGCGGGGTTTACCAAGAGACCCAGTACTTC.

The gene calls are TRBV18 and TRBJ1-2; D ambiguous. The CDR3 extends over 13 amino acids. The V gene lost 4 bases and the J gene lost 8 bases, with 14 bases spanning the gap. CDR1 and CDR2 (germline): KGHSH, LQKENI. CDR3 protein: CASSHPGVSGYTF. Here the CDR3 DNA reads TGTGCCAGCTCACATCCGGGCGTCAGCGGCTACACCTTC.

V usage is TRBV5-1 and J usage is TRBJ2-5; 14 positions match TRBD2. V was clipped by 7 bases and J by 3 bases; unmatched bases: 5. The CDR3 has 15 amino acids. The germline V gene has CDR1 SGHRS and CDR2 YFSETQ. The CDR3 is CASGPGLAGEETQYF. For the CDR3, the DNA is TGCGCCAGCGGACCGGGACTAGCGGGAGAAGAGACCCAGTACTTC. Variable domain in full (rest from reference TRBV5-1 and TRBJ2-5): KAGVTQTPRYLIKTRGQQVTLSCSPISGHRSVSWYQQTPGQGLQFLFEYFSETQRNKGNFPGRFSGRQFSNSRSEMNVSTLELGDSALYLCASGPGLAGEETQYFGPGTRLLVL.

This clone is medium-sized (0.01 to 0.1%) in the sample. The chain is built from TRBV2 and TRBJ1-1; D is unclear. V dropped 5 bases and J dropped 3 bases, with 4 bases sitting between them. This CDR3 has 11 residues. Germline V gene sequence: CDR1 SNHLY, CDR2 FYNNEI. The CDR3 DNA sequence: TGTGCCAGCAGTCAACACACTGAAGCTTTCTTT. It codes for CASSQHTEAFF.

The chain is built from TRBV5-1 and TRBJ1-1; 7 bases line up with TRBD1. CDR3 length equals 14 residues. Germline CDR1 and CDR2: SGHRS and YFSETQ. J lost 6 bases, V lost 4 bases, and 9 bases had no gene match. The CDR3 DNA is TGCGCCAGCAGCGGATGGACAGGTAGCCCTGAAGCTTTCTTT. Its translation is CASSGWTGSPEAFF.

This chain links TRBV5-1 with TRBJ2-5; no firm D call. Trimming removed 1 base from V and 4 bases from J, with 2 bases in between. Germline CDR1 and CDR2: SGHRS and YFSETQ. The CDR3 runs 11 residues. CDR3 nucleotides: TGCGCCAGCAGCTTGCTAGAGACCCAGTACTTC. Translating it yields CASSLLETQYF.

The V gene is TRBV7-9, the J gene TRBJ1-2; possibly TRBD1 for D (6 bases). The germline gives CDR1 SEHNR, CDR2 FQNEAQ (reference sequence). Trimming removed 2 bases from V and 8 bases from J, with 15 bases in between. The CDR3 consists of 14 residues. CDR3 sequence (DNA): TGTGCCAGCAGCTTACAAGGGGGAATCTGGGGCTACACCTTC. Its protein product is CASSLQGGIWGYTF.

The gene calls are TRBV4-3 and TRBJ2-1, with D tentatively TRBD1 (6 bases). The germline V gene has CDR1 LGHNA and CDR2 YSLEER. The CDR3 is 17 residues long. Trimming took 0 bases from V and 12 from J, leaving 24 bases between them. CDR3 region: CASSQDTRTVWGTGQFF. The CDR3 region has the DNA TGCGCCAGCAGCCAAGATACTCGGACAGTTTGGGGAACCGGGCAGTTCTTC.